The 18 T cell receptor beta chains given below trace back to one sample, sequenced in a study of Graves' ophthalmopathy and Graves' hyperthyroidism. CDR3 regions of TCR beta were amplified from RNA transcripts. HTBI primers were employed in first-round RT-PCR, then a second-round multiplex PCR followed. TCRdb independently ran MiXCR on the multiplex PCR reads; one entry per CDR3 protein. This table has over a million distinct CDR3 sequences, about two fifths appearing once. Material for sequencing was peripheral blood or thyroid tissue (not recorded which). The receptors were gathered from an adult man with Graves' hyperthyroidism.

This clonotype was observed a few times. V gene TRBV5-6 combines with J gene TRBJ2-5; D uncertain. The CDR3 is 13 residues long. In germline, CDR1 is SGHDT, CDR2 YYEEEE. The V end was cut by 4 bases, the J end by 7 bases, with 14 bases between. The CDR3 reads CASSLYSNVTQYF. The CDR3 nucleotides read TGTGCCAGCAGCCTTTATTCCAACGTGACCCAGTACTTC.

The V and J genes are TRBV6-1 and TRBJ2-6, with 7 nucleotides matching TRBD1. The germline V gene encodes CDR1 MNHNS and CDR2 SASEGT. V was clipped by 5 bases and J by 4 bases; unmatched bases: 5. This CDR3 is built from 15 residues. CDR3 amino acids: CASSFDREGANVLTF. Written as DNA, the CDR3 is TGTGCCAGCAGTTTCGACAGGGAAGGGGCCAACGTCCTGACTTTC.

Of note for this clonotype: The germline gene is not matched at one end of the junction; a read error may be the cause. This rearrangement joins TRBV7-3 to TRBJ1-1, with D possibly matching TRBD1 (5 bases). Germline CDR1 SGHTA, CDR2 FQGTGA. The CDR3 contains 16 residues. The CDR3 protein is CASSQTTSRGGTEAFF. Written as DNA, the CDR3 is TGCGCCAGCAGCCAAACCACCAGCCGCGGGGGCACTGAAGCTTTCTTT.

This clonotype was counted many times. The chain couples TRBV19 to TRBJ1-3; D unclear. Germline loops: CDR1 LNHDA, CDR2 SQIVND (reference sequence). V shed 7 bases and J shed 4 bases, with 8 bases lying between them. The CDR3 covers 12 residues. This CDR3 is CASMGDGNTIYF. The CDR3 DNA follows: TGTGCCAGTATGGGCGACGGAAACACCATATATTTT.

This clonotype was recorded a few times. The J gene is TRBJ1-6, the V gene TRBV10-2; D may be TRBD1 (6 bases). The germline CDR1 and CDR2 sequences are WSHSY and SAAADI. Between the trimmed V and J ends, which lost 3 bases and 6 bases, there was a span of 12 bases. The CDR3 is 15 amino acids. CDR3 coding DNA: TGCGCCAGCAGTGAAGGGGGAGCAGCTAATTCACCCCTCCACTTT. Translating it yields CASSEGGAANSPLHF.

For this clonotype: The junction departs from germline at one end; a sequencing error may be responsible. The gene calls are TRBV7-8 and TRBJ1-3; D not resolved. This CDR3 region has 11 residues. Per germline, CDR1 SGHVS and CDR2 FQNEAQ. This CDR3 reads CVSSLDSTIYF. CDR3 DNA sequence: TGTGTCAGCAGCTTAGACTCCACCATATATTTT. Supplemented by reference TRBV7-8 and TRBJ1-3, the full variable domain reads GAGVSQSPRYKVAKRGQDVALRCDPISGHVSLFWYQQALGQGPEFLTYFQNEAQLDKSGLPSDRFFAERPEGSVSTLKIQRTQQEDSAVYLCVSSLDSTIYFGEGSWLTVV.

This clonotype was observed at least ten times. DNA of the CDR3: TGTGCCAGCAGCTTAGCGAGGGACATGAACACTGAAGCTTTCTTT. Protein sequence: CASSLARDMNTEAFF. The rearrangement uses TRBV7-8 and TRBJ1-1; a possible D gene is TRBD1 (6 bases). This CDR3 region has 15 residues. Germline CDR1 and CDR2: SGHVS and FQNEAQ. The V and J ends lost 0 bases and 0 bases respectively, with 8 bases between them.

This clonotype was seen many times. The chain links TRBV2 to TRBJ2-7; D assignment may be TRBD1 or TRBD2 (5 bases each). This CDR3 is 15 amino acids long. Deletions cut 6 bases from V and 0 bases from J, with 15 bases between. Germline V gene sequence: CDR1 SNHLY, CDR2 FYNNEI. The CDR3, as DNA: TGTGCCAGCAGAGATCCGGGACGAAGCTCCTACGAGCAGTACTTC. Its translation is CASRDPGRSSYEQYF.

There are a few counts of this clonotype. The chain is built from TRBV25-1 and TRBJ2-7; no clear D. This CDR3 has 15 amino acids. CDR1 is MGHDK and CDR2 is SYGVNS in the germline V gene. The germline V and J ends were trimmed by 10 bases and 4 bases, with 23 bases remaining between them. The CDR3 region has the DNA TGTGCCACCACTCCCGGGCGGCCATCCCCGTACGAGCAGTACTTC. This codes for CATTPGRPSPYEQYF.

This clonotype was observed many times. The rearrangement joins TRBV29-1 to TRBJ1-1; D perhaps matches TRBD1 (5 bases). Trimming removed 6 bases from V and 0 bases from J, with 23 bases in between. Germline V gene sequence: CDR1 SQVTM, CDR2 ANQGSEA. The CDR3 sequence is 17 residues long. As DNA, the CDR3 is TGCAGCGTCCCAAACCCTGCCCCGGGAGGGGTGAACACTGAAGCTTTCTTT. Its protein is CSVPNPAPGGVNTEAFF. The full variable domain, in which reference TRBV29-1 and TRBJ1-1 provide the parts outside the CDR3, is SAVISQKPSRDICQRGTSLTIQCQVDSQVTMMFWYRQQPGQSLTLIATANQGSEATYESGFVIDKFPISRPNLTFSTLTVSNMSPEDSSIYLCSVPNPAPGGVNTEAFFGQGTRLTVV.

This clonotype was counted between two and nine times. The chain has TRBV19 and TRBJ2-2, with 8 bases lining up with TRBD2. V lost 5 bases to trimming and J lost 3 bases; unmatched junction nucleotides: 8. Per the germline V gene, CDR1 is LNHDA and CDR2 is SQIVND (reference sequence). CDR3 length equals 16 residues. The CDR3 is CASSPTSAAYTGELFF. The CDR3 DNA is TGTGCCAGTAGTCCGACTAGCGCAGCTTACACCGGGGAGCTGTTTTTT.

This clonotype appeared a single time. Here the CDR3 reads CASSGQEPSGNTIYF. CDR3 DNA sequence: TGTGCCAGCAGCGGACAGGAACCCTCTGGAAACACCATATATTTT. This chain joins TRBV9 and TRBJ1-3; perhaps TRBD1 as D (6 bases). CDR1 SGDLS and CDR2 YYNGEE come from the germline V gene. V was cut by 3 bases and J by 0 bases, with 10 bases left in between. There are 15 residues in the CDR3.

CDR3 amino acids: CASSLGTGGWGVEAFF. The CDR3 DNA sequence: TGTGCCAGCAGCTTAGGGACAGGGGGCTGGGGCGTTGAAGCTTTCTTT. This rearrangement joins TRBV11-2 to TRBJ1-1; 11 bases align to TRBD1. The CDR3 covers 16 residues. Losses at the gene ends were 1 base for V and 7 bases for J; bases not matched to a gene: 8. CDR1 is SGHAT and CDR2 is FQNNGV in the germline V gene.

This clonotype appeared a few times. V and J are TRBV5-6 and TRBJ1-1; tentative D call: TRBD1 (5 bases). Deletions cut 2 bases from V and 5 bases from J, with 16 bases between. The CDR3 is 15 amino acids. CDR1 and CDR2 (germline): SGHDT, YYEEEE. The CDR3: CASSFGGLTKTEAFF. The DNA for the CDR3 is TGTGCCAGCAGCTTTGGGGGGTTGACAAAAACTGAAGCTTTCTTT.

The chain recombines TRBV7-9 with TRBJ2-5; 7 nucleotides agree with TRBD1. Trimming cost V 4 bases and J 1 base; bases outside gene matches: 6. The CDR3 covers 15 residues. The V gene's germline CDR1 is SEHNR and CDR2 FQNEAQ (reference sequence). The CDR3 region is CASSSTGQVQETQYF. The CDR3 region has the DNA TGTGCCAGCAGCTCGACAGGGCAGGTCCAAGAGACCCAGTACTTC.

This clonotype was seen only a few times. The chain couples TRBV5-1 to TRBJ1-1; D is unresolved. Germline-derived CDR1 and CDR2 are SGHRS and YFSETQ. V was shortened by 0 bases and J by 0 bases, with 9 bases between the two germline ends. This CDR3 is built from 15 residues. In DNA form, the CDR3 reads TGCGCCAGCAGCTTGGGTTTGGTGGTGAACACTGAAGCTTTCTTT. The encoded protein is CASSLGLVVNTEAFF. Together with reference TRBV5-1 and TRBJ1-1, the CDR3 gives the full variable domain: KAGVTQTPRYLIKTRGQQVTLSCSPISGHRSVSWYQQTPGQGLQFLFEYFSETQRNKGNFPGRFSGRQFSNSRSEMNVSTLELGDSALYLCASSLGLVVNTEAFFGQGTRLTVV.

This clonotype was seen a handful of times. The chain uses TRBV12-3 or TRBV12-4 and TRBJ1-4, with 8 bases aligning to TRBD1. The CDR3 totals 16 residues. Trimming removed 5 bases from V and 5 bases from J; junction bases left unmatched: 10. CDR3 DNA sequence: TGTGCCAGCAGTGCCCGGACAGGGAACCTCAATGAAAAACTGTTTTTT. Amino acids: CASSARTGNLNEKLFF.

This clonotype was recorded at least ten times. V usage is TRBV15 and J usage is TRBJ1-5; D is undetermined. Trimming took 5 bases from V and 1 from J, leaving 18 bases between them. From germline, CDR1 is LNHNV and CDR2 YYDKDF (reference sequence). This CDR3 comprises 17 residues. In DNA, the CDR3 is TGTGCCACCAGCTTCGACTTTCTAAGCGTCAGCAATCAGCCCCAGCATTTT. It encodes CATSFDFLSVSNQPQHF.